Presented here are 30 T cell receptor beta chains from one specimen sequenced in a study of shared clonotypes between healthy human individuals. Clones were read by immunoSEQ multiplex PCR, and TCRdb kept only the in-frame ones, dropping some. The sample includes 1.5 million to 2.5 million clones, about 95% of them seen just once. It was CD45RO-negative cells, positively selected for CCR7, that made up naive CD8 cells, with terminally differentiated effector memory CD45RA+ cells excluded. Material for sequencing was naive CD8+ T cells sorted from blood. The origin of the receptors is a man aged 18 to 29 in good health.

The CDR3, as DNA: TGTGCCAGTAGTATAGCCATTGAAGGGTACAATCAGCCCCAGCATTTT. This gives the protein CASSIAIEGYNQPQHF. This chain joins TRBV19 and TRBJ1-5; D remains ambiguous. V was shortened by 1 base and J by 3 bases, with 13 bases between the two germline ends. The CDR3 totals 16 residues. CDR1 is LNHDA and CDR2 is SQIVND in the germline V gene (reference sequence).

V and J are TRBV6-5 and TRBJ2-5, with 8 bases that match TRBD1. V gave up 4 bases and J gave up 5 bases; unmatched junction bases: 9. Germline lookup yields CDR1 MNHEY and CDR2 SVGAGI. The CDR3 contains 15 residues. In DNA, the CDR3 is TGTGCCAGCAGTTCTACAGGGGGGTCGGTCGAGACCCAGTACTTC. Translated, it gives CASSSTGGSVETQYF.

The genes are TRBV30 and TRBJ2-7; possible D gene TRBD2, 5 bases. Trimming shortened V by 2 bases and J by 7 bases, and 12 bases separated the two germline ends. Germline V CDR1 and CDR2: GTSNPN, SVGIG (reference sequence). This CDR3 has 12 residues. The CDR3 DNA sequence: TGTGCCTGGAGTCTACCTGCGGGTGAGCAGTACTTC. Translating gives CAWSLPAGEQYF.

CDR3 residues: CASSPRPGGWHDEQFF. CDR3 coding DNA: TGCGCCAGCAGCCCCCGCCCGGGAGGGTGGCACGATGAGCAGTTCTTC. The genes are TRBV4-1 and TRBJ2-1; TRBD2 matches at 8 bases. The CDR3 spans 16 residues. Unmatched junction bases numbered 13, after V lost 4 bases and J lost 8 bases. Per the germline V gene, CDR1 is MGHRA and CDR2 is YSYEKL.

About this clone itself: The sample carries other DNA sequences with the same CDR3. CDR3 nucleotide sequence: TGTGCCAGCAGTTACGGGGAGAAACCCTACGAGCAGTACTTC. Amino acid sequence: CASSYGEKPYEQYF. V gene TRBV6-5 combines with J gene TRBJ2-7; D is possibly TRBD2 (5 bases). The CDR3 length is 14 residues. Trimming removed 2 bases from V and 2 bases from J, with 10 bases in between. Looked up from germline, CDR1 is MNHEY and CDR2 is SVGAGI.

The rearrangement joins TRBV9 to TRBJ2-2; weak D call: TRBD2 (5 bases). Trimming pared 5 bases from V and 6 bases from J, leaving 8 bases between. Germline assignment: CDR1 SGDLS and CDR2 YYNGEE. The CDR3 has 12 residues. This CDR3 is CASRDLAGELFF. The CDR3, as DNA: TGTGCCAGCAGGGACTTAGCCGGGGAGCTGTTTTTT.

The chain uses TRBV6-4 and TRBJ1-3; no clear D. The V gene's germline CDR1 is MRHNA and CDR2 SNTAGT. The CDR3 spans 18 residues. V gave up 4 bases and J gave up 4 bases, with 23 bases separating them. CDR3 sequence: CASSGRQAGSLSGNTIYF. The CDR3 nucleotides are TGTGCCAGCAGTGGACGGCAGGCTGGGAGCTTGAGCGGAAACACCATATATTTT.

V and J are TRBV28 and TRBJ1-1, with D perhaps TRBD1 (6 bases). The CDR3 is 16 residues long. Trimming pared 6 bases from V and 4 bases from J, leaving 21 bases between. Germline loops: CDR1 MDHEN, CDR2 SYDVKM. The CDR3: CASSYATQGGITEAFF. CDR3 in DNA: TGTGCCAGCAGCTACGCAACACAGGGCGGAATCACTGAAGCTTTCTTT.

This sequence joins TRBV4-1 and TRBJ2-1; tentatively, D is TRBD2 (6 bases). CDR1 is MGHRA and CDR2 is YSYEKL in the germline V gene. V shed 3 bases and J shed 10 bases, with 16 bases lying between them. The CDR3 totals 14 residues. CDR3 sequence: CASSQRDSEGEQFF. Here the CDR3 DNA reads TGCGCCAGCAGCCAGCGGGACTCGGAGGGAGAGCAGTTCTTC.

The count of this clone is one. The V gene is TRBV4-1, the J gene TRBJ2-7; 9 bases align to TRBD1. Germline CDR1 reads MGHRA; CDR2 reads YSYEKL. CDR3 length equals 15 residues. V was pared by 2 bases and J by 2 bases, with 4 bases of the junction left unmatched. CDR3 in amino acids: CASSQQGQGAYEQYF. The CDR3 DNA follows: TGCGCCAGCAGCCAACAGGGACAGGGAGCCTACGAGCAGTACTTC.

This chain connects TRBV27 to TRBJ2-7, with D hard to call. V lost 5 bases, J lost 9 bases, and 17 bases lay in between. The CDR3 is 13 residues long. Germline V lookup: CDR1 MNHEY, CDR2 SMNVEV (reference sequence). The CDR3 region has the DNA TGTGCCAGCAGTCCCGTACAGATGCTCGGGCAGTACTTC. This encodes CASSPVQMLGQYF.

The chain couples TRBV6-5 to TRBJ1-1; maybe TRBD1 (6 bases). Trimming pared 4 bases from V and 4 bases from J, leaving 10 bases between. Per the germline V gene, CDR1 is MNHEY and CDR2 is SVGAGI. The CDR3 contains 13 residues. Written as DNA, the CDR3 is TGTGCCAGCAGTTCCCCAGGGGCCACTGAAGCTTTCTTT. Translating gives CASSSPGATEAFF.

The chain combines TRBV5-1 with TRBJ2-5; 9 bases are a match to TRBD1. The CDR3 covers 15 residues. Germline CDR1 is SGHRS and CDR2 is YFSETQ. The ends lost 4 bases at V and 2 bases at J; junction bases unmatched: 6. The CDR3 reads CASSVDRGWQETQYF. The CDR3 nucleotides read TGCGCCAGCAGCGTGGACAGGGGTTGGCAAGAGACCCAGTACTTC.

This clone was found once. The rearrangement joins TRBV13 to TRBJ1-1; D not resolved. Germline assignment: CDR1 PRHDT and CDR2 FYEKMQ (reference sequence). This CDR3 is built from 13 residues. V gave up 0 bases and J gave up 4 bases, with 6 bases separating them. The CDR3 DNA is TGTGCCAGCAGCTTAGGGGTTATCACTGAAGCTTTCTTT. It yields the protein CASSLGVITEAFF.

This chain uses TRBV5-1 with TRBJ2-1, with TRBD2 matching 9 bases. Germline CDR1 is SGHRS and CDR2 is YFSETQ. This CDR3 is built from 15 residues. With V trimmed by 0 bases and J by 2 bases, 0 bases remained unmatched. The CDR3 nucleotides are TGCGCCAGCAGCTTGGAGCGGGGGGCCTACAATGAGCAGTTCTTC. As protein: CASSLERGAYNEQFF.

J is TRBJ2-7 and V is TRBV4-3, with 14 bases matching TRBD2. The ends lost 3 bases at V and 5 bases at J; junction bases unmatched: 9. The CDR3 length is 17 residues. Germline V gives CDR1 LGHNA, CDR2 YSLEER. In DNA form, the CDR3 reads TGCGCCAGCAGCCAGGGAATCCCGGGACTAGCGGGAGACGAGCAGTACTTC. Its protein product is CASSQGIPGLAGDEQYF.

Turning to this clone: The same CDR3 also results from other DNA sequences found in this sample. DNA for the CDR3: TGTGCCAGCAGTTTAGATAGCTCCTACAATGAGCAGTTCTTC. Translation gives CASSLDSSYNEQFF. The rearrangement links TRBV27 to TRBJ2-1; D is undetermined. Trimming removed 2 bases from V and 0 bases from J, with 5 bases in between. Germline V lookup: CDR1 MNHEY, CDR2 SMNVEV (reference sequence). The CDR3 sequence is 14 residues long.

Comments on this clone: This same CDR3 is encoded by further DNA sequences in the sample. The chain carries TRBV9 and TRBJ2-3; D unclear. The CDR3 covers 13 residues. Germline V gene data show CDR1 as SGDLS and CDR2 as YYNGEE. The germline V and J ends were trimmed by 2 bases and 0 bases, with 4 bases remaining between them. CDR3 in DNA: TGTGCCAGCAGCGTTGACAGCACAGATACGCAGTATTTT. Translated: CASSVDSTDTQYF.

The rearrangement links TRBV7-9 to TRBJ2-3; TRBD1 matches 7 bases. CDR3 size: 16 residues. The V gene's germline CDR1 is SEHNR and CDR2 FQNEAQ (reference sequence). The V gene end was trimmed by 1 base and the J gene end by 6 bases; junction bases not matched to a gene: 10. For the CDR3, the DNA is TGTGCCAGCAGCTTAGAGACAGGGCGAGATAGCGATACGCAGTATTTT. Residues: CASSLETGRDSDTQYF.

The count of this clone is one. DNA of the CDR3: TGTGCCAGCAGTTTTTCAGGGGAGGTATACGAGCAGTACTTC. Its protein is CASSFSGEVYEQYF. This chain uses TRBV27 with TRBJ2-7; perhaps D is TRBD1 or TRBD2 (6 bases each). Trimming cost V 3 bases and J 4 bases, with 13 bases left between them. Germline-derived CDR1 and CDR2 are MNHEY and SMNVEV (reference sequence). The CDR3 runs 14 residues.

V gene TRBV7-8 combines with J gene TRBJ1-1; maybe TRBD1 (5 bases). CDR3 length equals 15 residues. Trimming took 1 base from V and 1 from J, leaving 10 bases between them. Germline CDR1 is SGHVS and CDR2 is FQNEAQ. The CDR3 region has the DNA TGTGCCAGCAGCTTAGTTCTGGGGACGAACACTGAAGCTTTCTTT. This encodes CASSLVLGTNTEAFF.

CDR3 coding DNA: TGTGCCATCAGTGATACTCGGACGGAAGAGACCCAGTACTTC. It is translated as CAISDTRTEETQYF. The chain links TRBV10-3 to TRBJ2-5; D not resolved. V shed 3 bases and J shed 3 bases, with 11 bases lying between them. This CDR3 is built from 14 residues. Germline CDR1 ENHRY, CDR2 SYGVKD.

The chain employs TRBV5-4 and TRBJ2-1; no firm D call. With 2 bases removed from V and 7 bases from J, the gap between germline ends came to 13 bases. CDR3 size: 14 residues. Per germline, CDR1 SGHNT and CDR2 YYREEE (reference sequence). CDR3 DNA sequence: TGTGCCAGCAGCTTTTTCGGGCAGGTGAATGAGCAGTTCTTC. Translated: CASSFFGQVNEQFF.

Regarding this clone: Other DNA variants within this sample encode the same CDR3. This rearrangement joins TRBV19 to TRBJ2-7; D assignment may be TRBD1 or TRBD2 (5 bases each). The CDR3 runs to 14 residues. The V end lost 9 bases, the J end lost 0 bases, and 15 bases lay between the germline ends. The germline gives CDR1 LNHDA, CDR2 SQIVND (reference sequence). The CDR3 protein is CASSGAHPSYEQYF. The DNA of the CDR3 is TGTGCCAGCTCCGGGGCTCACCCCTCCTACGAGCAGTACTTC.

The chain employs TRBV6-1 and TRBJ2-7; D is perhaps TRBD2 (5 bases). The V and J ends lost 6 bases and 1 base respectively, with 13 bases between them. The CDR3 is 14 amino acids. Germline V CDR1 and CDR2: MNHNS, SASEGT. The CDR3 region has the DNA TGTGCCAGCAGGCAACCGGGAACGTCCTACGAGCAGTACTTC. Encoded protein: CASRQPGTSYEQYF.

This clone came up a few times. The chain recombines TRBV23-1 with TRBJ2-3; D perhaps matches TRBD2 (7 bases). TRBV23-1 is an open reading frame, and its role is uncertain. V lost 3 bases to trimming and J lost 1 base, with 20 bases between them. The CDR3 covers 18 residues. CDR3 sequence reads: CASSHPGGHPAGTDTQYF. As DNA, the CDR3 is TGCGCCAGCAGTCACCCCGGGGGGCATCCCGCGGGCACAGATACGCAGTATTTT.

The V and J genes are TRBV5-1 and TRBJ2-7; D gene unclear. Per germline, CDR1 SGHRS and CDR2 YFSETQ. The CDR3 consists of 16 residues. V lost 0 bases, J lost 3 bases, and 16 bases lay in between. The DNA for the CDR3 is TGCGCCAGCAGCTTGGAACTCGCGGCAACATTCTACGAGCAGTACTTC. Residues: CASSLELAATFYEQYF.

The chain employs TRBV27 and TRBJ2-7, with D possibly matching TRBD1 (6 bases). Germline CDR1 and CDR2: MNHEY and SMNVEV (reference sequence). Trimming removed 8 bases at V and 3 bases at J, with 14 bases between. CDR3 length: 13 amino acids. The CDR3 loop reads CASSQGTNYEQYF. CDR3 DNA: TGTGCCAGCTCCCAGGGGACCAACTACGAGCAGTACTTC.

The rearrangement joins TRBV2 to TRBJ1-3; D uncertain. Trimming took 2 bases from V and 2 from J, leaving 10 bases between them. The CDR3 spans 15 residues. The germline CDR1 and CDR2 sequences are SNHLY and FYNNEI. The DNA for the CDR3 is TGTGCCAGCAGTGAATTGGCAGTGACTGGAAACACCATATATTTT. It is translated as CASSELAVTGNTIYF.

V and J are TRBV9 and TRBJ1-3; no firm D call. V was pared by 0 bases and J by 2 bases, with 9 bases between. The CDR3 totals 15 residues. Germline CDR1 reads SGDLS; CDR2 reads YYNGEE. CDR3 nucleotide sequence: TGTGCCAGCAGCGTAGAAGGGAGGACTGGAAACACCATATATTTT. Protein product: CASSVEGRTGNTIYF.